A selection of T cell receptor beta chains follows, all from one sample in a study of Ad26.COV2.S vaccination and SARS-CoV-2 variants. Assay: immunoSEQ multiplex PCR; the TCRdb copy retains only in-frame clones and omits some. This sample has around 270,000 clones, with approximately 88% found just once. The input for sequencing was peripheral blood, taken in a trial of Ad26.COV2.S vaccine versus placebo. The origin of the receptors is a person between 18 and 59 years old who received the Ad26.COV2.S COVID-19 vaccine or a placebo. The CDR3 runs from the conserved cysteine through the conserved F or W. Fields, in order: D gene, clone size, V gene, J gene, CDR3 protein, CDR3 DNA. D genes are given only for firm matches. Size is omitted from some rows. Given values are once, few, many or a class for expanded clones.

d_gene: TRBD2
abundance: NA
v_gene: TRBV5-1
j_gene: TRBJ2-1
CDR3aa: CASSLGLAVIEQFF
CDR3nt: TGCGCCAGCAGCTTGGGACTAGCGGTTATTGAGCAGTTCTTC

d_gene: TRBD2
abundance: NA
v_gene: TRBV30
j_gene: TRBJ2-5
CDR3aa: CAWKGRGVQETQYF
CDR3nt: TGTGCCTGGAAGGGGCGGGGGGTACAAGAGACCCAGTACTTC

d_gene: NA
abundance: NA
v_gene: TRBV7-2
j_gene: TRBJ2-7
CDR3aa: CASSLVRGSEQYF
CDR3nt: TGTGCCAGCAGCTTAGTTAGGGGAAGCGAGCAGTACTTC

d_gene: TRBD2
abundance: NA
v_gene: TRBV4-3
j_gene: TRBJ2-3
CDR3aa: CASSQDSRGYTDTQYF
CDR3nt: TGCGCCAGCAGCCAAGACTCGCGGGGGTACACAGATACGCAGTATTTT

d_gene: NA
abundance: once
v_gene: TRBV12-5
j_gene: TRBJ2-3
CDR3aa: CASGRGGTDTQYF
CDR3nt: TGTGCTAGTGGCCGAGGTGGCACAGATACGCAGTATTTT

d_gene: NA
abundance: NA
v_gene: TRBV19
j_gene: TRBJ2-6
CDR3aa: CASTPRTPGTSSSGANVLTF
CDR3nt: TGTGCCAGTACCCCCCGAACTCCCGGGACTTCATCCTCTGGGGCCAACGTCCTGACTTTC

d_gene: NA
abundance: NA
v_gene: TRBV18
j_gene: TRBJ1-3
CDR3aa: CASSPLGTGSGNTIYF
CDR3nt: TGTGCCAGCTCACCTCTGGGGACCGGGTCTGGAAACACCATATATTTT

d_gene: NA
abundance: few
v_gene: TRBV2
j_gene: TRBJ1-1
CDR3aa: CASSEVPNTEAFF
CDR3nt: TGTGCCAGCAGTGAAGTTCCGAACACTGAAGCTTTCTTT

d_gene: NA
abundance: NA
v_gene: TRBV2
j_gene: TRBJ2-2
CDR3aa: CATRWTQNTGELFF
CDR3nt: TGTGCCACCCGCTGGACTCAGAACACCGGGGAGCTGTTTTTT

d_gene: NA
abundance: NA
v_gene: TRBV4-1
j_gene: TRBJ1-5
CDR3aa: CASSRGQNSNQPQHF
CDR3nt: TGCGCCAGCAGCCGGGGGCAAAATAGCAATCAGCCCCAGCATTTT

d_gene: NA
abundance: NA
v_gene: TRBV3-1/TRBV3-2
j_gene: TRBJ2-1
CDR3aa: CASSHRSPENEQFF
CDR3nt: TGTGCCAGCAGCCACAGGAGCCCAGAGAATGAGCAGTTCTTC

d_gene: NA
abundance: NA
v_gene: TRBV6-5
j_gene: TRBJ2-1
CDR3aa: CASSYSQYNEQFF
CDR3nt: TGTGCCAGCAGTTACAGCCAATACAATGAGCAGTTCTTC

d_gene: NA
abundance: NA
v_gene: TRBV7-9
j_gene: TRBJ1-6
CDR3aa: CASGNDRHDNSPLHF
CDR3nt: TGTGCCAGCGGGAATGACAGGCACGATAATTCACCCCTCCACTTT

d_gene: NA
abundance: NA
v_gene: TRBV19
j_gene: TRBJ2-1
CDR3aa: CASSIQENNEQFF
CDR3nt: TGTGCCAGTAGTATACAGGAGAACAATGAGCAGTTCTTC

d_gene: NA
abundance: NA
v_gene: TRBV6-5
j_gene: TRBJ1-3
CDR3aa: CASRPQGTGNTIYF
CDR3nt: TGTGCCAGCAGGCCGCAGGGAACTGGAAACACCATATATTTT

d_gene: TRBD1
abundance: NA
v_gene: TRBV6-5
j_gene: TRBJ1-1
CDR3aa: CASSSRFRGAFF
CDR3nt: TGTGCCAGCAGCAGCCGCTTCAGGGGGGCTTTCTTT

d_gene: NA
abundance: NA
v_gene: TRBV5-4
j_gene: TRBJ2-7
CDR3aa: CASSLSSTYEQYF
CDR3nt: TGTGCCAGCAGCTTATCCAGCACCTACGAGCAGTACTTC

d_gene: NA
abundance: NA
v_gene: TRBV6-2/TRBV6-3
j_gene: TRBJ1-5
CDR3aa: CASSGTSSNQPQHF
CDR3nt: TGTGCCAGCAGTGGGACAAGTAGCAATCAGCCCCAGCATTTT

d_gene: NA
abundance: NA
v_gene: TRBV29-1
j_gene: TRBJ2-3
CDR3aa: CSGSEMASDTQYF
CDR3nt: TGCAGCGGCTCAGAGATGGCCTCAGATACGCAGTATTTT

d_gene: TRBD1
abundance: NA
v_gene: TRBV12-5
j_gene: TRBJ2-3
CDR3aa: CASGNPGQAKGTQYF
CDR3nt: TGTGCTAGTGGTAATCCCGGACAGGCCAAGGGTACGCAGTATTTT

d_gene: NA
abundance: NA
v_gene: TRBV5-6
j_gene: TRBJ2-7
CDR3aa: CASCLGVGGAGPYEQYF
CDR3nt: TGTGCCAGCTGCTTGGGTGTGGGCGGGGCGGGGCCCTACGAGCAGTACTTC

d_gene: NA
abundance: NA
v_gene: TRBV2
j_gene: TRBJ2-1
CDR3aa: CASSELSSYNEQFF
CDR3nt: TGTGCCAGCAGTGAACTTAGCTCCTACAATGAGCAGTTCTTC

d_gene: NA
abundance: NA
v_gene: TRBV27
j_gene: TRBJ2-1
CDR3aa: CASSLSMRGDEQFF
CDR3nt: TGTGCCAGCAGTTTATCAATGCGGGGAGATGAGCAGTTCTTC

d_gene: NA
abundance: NA
v_gene: TRBV7-9
j_gene: TRBJ1-5
CDR3aa: CASSFGLQPQHF
CDR3nt: TGTGCCAGCAGCTTCGGTCTACAGCCCCAGCATTTT

d_gene: NA
abundance: NA
v_gene: TRBV14
j_gene: TRBJ1-4
CDR3aa: CASSHVGFNEKLFF
CDR3nt: TGTGCCAGCAGCCACGTGGGCTTTAATGAAAAACTGTTTTTT

d_gene: NA
abundance: once
v_gene: TRBV7-3
j_gene: TRBJ2-7
CDR3aa: CASSLKLTFYEQYF
CDR3nt: TGTGCCAGCAGCTTAAAACTTACGTTCTACGAGCAGTACTTC

d_gene: TRBD1
abundance: NA
v_gene: TRBV10-3
j_gene: TRBJ1-1
CDR3aa: CAISFRTGDTEAFF
CDR3nt: TGTGCCATCAGCTTCAGGACAGGGGACACTGAAGCTTTCTTT

d_gene: NA
abundance: NA
v_gene: TRBV7-2
j_gene: TRBJ1-5
CDR3aa: CASSLAHRAYSNQPQHF
CDR3nt: TGTGCCAGCAGCTTAGCGCATAGGGCATATAGCAATCAGCCCCAGCATTTT

d_gene: TRBD1
abundance: NA
v_gene: TRBV9
j_gene: TRBJ2-1
CDR3aa: CASSVRDRGSSYNEQFF
CDR3nt: TGTGCCAGCAGCGTCCGGGACAGGGGGAGCTCCTACAATGAGCAGTTCTTC

d_gene: NA
abundance: few
v_gene: TRBV19
j_gene: TRBJ1-6
CDR3aa: CASGTRTDSSPLHF
CDR3nt: TGTGCCAGTGGAACGAGGACAGACTCTTCACCCCTCCACTTT

d_gene: NA
abundance: NA
v_gene: TRBV7-2
j_gene: TRBJ2-3
CDR3aa: CASSLQLRDTQYF
CDR3nt: TGTGCCAGCAGCCTTCAATTAAGGGATACGCAGTATTTT

d_gene: NA
abundance: NA
v_gene: TRBV7-2
j_gene: TRBJ2-3
CDR3aa: CASSRLVGDTQYF
CDR3nt: TGTGCCAGCAGCCGACTAGTGGGGGATACGCAGTATTTT